What follows are 6 T cell receptor beta chains derived from one specimen sequenced in a study of identical twins. Using its own MiXCR run on the 5' RACE reads, TCRdb lists one record per CDR3 protein. The repertoire holds 200,000 to 250,000 distinct CDR3 sequences, with more than 9.5% as singletons. Another study also made use of these data, one on yellow fever vaccine responses in identical twins.

The sequenced sample was memory (CD45RO+) T cells sorted from blood. These receptors were taken from a woman aged 18-30 years in good health.

V usage is TRBV9 and J usage is TRBJ2-5; D remains unclear. Deletions cut 1 base from V and 1 base from J, with 5 bases between. From germline, CDR1 is SGDLS and CDR2 YYNGEE. The CDR3 is 13 residues long. Here the CDR3 reads CASSVQAQETQYF. The DNA for the CDR3 is TGTGCCAGCAGCGTACAGGCCCAAGAGACCCAGTACTTC.

This clonotype came up a few times. V and J are TRBV30 and TRBJ2-7; perhaps TRBD1 as D (7 bases). Germline CDR1 GTSNPN, CDR2 SVGIG (reference sequence). The CDR3 is made up of 13 amino acids. Trimming left V 3 bases short and J 11 bases short, with 20 bases between. CDR3 nucleotide sequence: TGTGCCTGGAGAGCCGCGGGGCAGGGGGAGAAGTACTTC. Its translation is CAWRAAGQGEKYF. Full variable domain (remainder filled in from reference TRBV30 and TRBJ2-7): SQTIHQWPATLVQPVGSPLSLECTVEGTSNPNLYWYRQAAGRGLQLLFYSVGIGQISSEVPQNLSASRPQDRQFILSSKKLLLSDSGFYLCAWRAAGQGEKYFGPGTRLTVT.

The CDR3 DNA sequence: TGTGCCAGCAGTTTATTACCAGATACTAGCGCCTACGAGCAGTACTTC. It codes for CASSLLPDTSAYEQYF. J is TRBJ2-7 and V is TRBV27, with 7 nucleotides matching TRBD2. There are 16 residues in the CDR3. V dropped 1 base and J dropped 2; count of bases not matched to a gene: 8. CDR1 is MNHEY, CDR2 SMNVEV, per germline (reference sequence).

This rearrangement joins TRBV6-1 to TRBJ2-2; 10 nucleotides agree with TRBD2. Per germline, CDR1 MNHNS and CDR2 SASEGT. The V and J ends lost 7 bases and 3 bases, in that order; junction bases with no gene match: 5. This CDR3 region has 15 residues. Written as DNA, the CDR3 is TGTGCCAGCACAATCGGGACTAGCGACACCGGGGAGCTGTTTTTT. Translation gives CASTIGTSDTGELFF.

This clonotype was observed a handful of times. The J gene is TRBJ2-2, the V gene TRBV12-3 or TRBV12-4; D unclear. Trimming took 3 bases from V and 3 from J, leaving 11 bases between them. CDR3 length: 15 residues. The CDR3 region has the DNA TGTGCCAGCAGTTTTGGAGACACCCACACCGGGGAGCTGTTTTTT. This gives the protein CASSFGDTHTGELFF.

This clonotype has more than one count but fewer than ten. The chain couples TRBV9 to TRBJ2-7; 12 bases agree with TRBD2. Germline CDR1 SGDLS, CDR2 YYNGEE. The length of the CDR3 is 15 residues. V was pared by 1 base and J by 4 bases, with 3 bases of the junction left unmatched. In DNA, the CDR3 is TGTGCCAGCAGCGTAAGCGGACTAGCGGGGTACGAGCAGTACTTC. As protein: CASSVSGLAGYEQYF.